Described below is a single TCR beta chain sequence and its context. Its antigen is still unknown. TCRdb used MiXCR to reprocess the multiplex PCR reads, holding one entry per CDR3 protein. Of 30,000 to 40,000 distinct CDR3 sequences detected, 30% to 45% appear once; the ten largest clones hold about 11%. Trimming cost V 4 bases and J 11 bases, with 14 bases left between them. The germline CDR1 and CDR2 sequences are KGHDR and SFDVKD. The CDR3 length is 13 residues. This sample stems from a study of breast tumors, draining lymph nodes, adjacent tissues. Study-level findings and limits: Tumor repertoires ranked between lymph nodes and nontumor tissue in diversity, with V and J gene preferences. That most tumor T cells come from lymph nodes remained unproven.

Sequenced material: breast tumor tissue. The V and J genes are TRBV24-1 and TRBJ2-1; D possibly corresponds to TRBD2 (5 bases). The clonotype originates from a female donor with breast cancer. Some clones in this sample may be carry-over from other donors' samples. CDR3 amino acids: CATSDPTPGKQFF. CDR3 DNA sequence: TGTGCCACCAGTGACCCGACCCCGGGGAAGCAGTTCTTC.